These 20 T cell receptor beta chains originate from one sample sequenced in a study of blood T cell repertoires in COVID-19. The repertoire was sequenced with immunoSEQ multiplex PCR; TCRdb's copy has only in-frame clones and lacks some. The sample lists some 270,000 clones, about 85% occurring once. Sequenced input: PBMCs or T cells enriched from blood (not recorded which). The receptors come from a woman between 50 and 59 years old who had been exposed to COVID-19.

The J gene is TRBJ1-5, the V gene TRBV12-5; the D gene is possibly TRBD1 (5 bases). V gave up 3 bases and J gave up 7 bases, with 16 bases separating them. CDR1 and CDR2 (germline): LGHNT, FRNRAP. The CDR3 is made up of 15 amino acids. CDR3 protein: CASGFGTSTGQPQHF. The CDR3 coding sequence is TGTGCTAGTGGTTTCGGGACTTCAACGGGGCAGCCCCAGCATTTT.

The chain is built from TRBV2 and TRBJ1-6; D perhaps matches TRBD1 (5 bases). V was trimmed by 2 bases and J by 7 bases, leaving 12 bases between them. Germline V lookup: CDR1 SNHLY, CDR2 FYNNEI. This CDR3 contains 15 residues. CDR3 in DNA: TGTGCCAGCAGTGAATGGGGCCAATTAAATTCACCCCTCCACTTT. Amino acid sequence: CASSEWGQLNSPLHF.

The chain couples TRBV30 to TRBJ1-1; TRBD1 aligns across 9 bases. From germline, CDR1 is GTSNPN and CDR2 SVGIG (reference sequence). The ends lost 1 base at V and 1 base at J; junction bases unmatched: 7. The CDR3 totals 16 residues. CDR3 in amino acids: CAWSGPGTGRNTEAFF. The CDR3 DNA reads TGTGCCTGGAGTGGTCCCGGGACAGGGCGGAACACTGAAGCTTTCTTT.

This clone was counted many times. The J gene is TRBJ1-1, the V gene TRBV28; 8 nucleotides line up with TRBD1. J lost 8 bases, V lost 6 bases, and 8 bases had no gene match. The CDR3 is made up of 13 amino acids. Germline V gene lookup returns CDR1 MDHEN and CDR2 SYDVKM. The CDR3 DNA reads as TGTGCCAGCAGGGACAGGGAAGCAGCCGAAGCTTTCTTT. Its protein product is CASRDREAAEAFF.

This clone was counted once. This chain connects TRBV20-1 to TRBJ2-6, with a tentative D call TRBD2 (6 bases). Germline V gene lookup returns CDR1 DFQATT and CDR2 SNEGSKA (reference sequence). The V end lost 6 bases, the J end lost 10 bases, and 7 bases lay between the germline ends. This CDR3 region has 10 residues. DNA for the CDR3: TGCAGTGCGGGGGGAAACGTCCTGACTTTC. This translates into CSAGGNVLTF.

The chain recombines TRBV15 with TRBJ1-4, with D unresolved. Trimming pared 6 bases from V and 7 bases from J, leaving 18 bases between. Germline V gene sequence: CDR1 LNHNV, CDR2 YYDKDF (reference sequence). The CDR3 runs 15 residues. The CDR3 DNA reads TGTGCCACCAGTGGTTCGGGGTACGGATCTGAAAAACTGTTTTTT. Amino acids: CATSGSGYGSEKLFF.

The gene calls are TRBV2 and TRBJ2-6, with a weak D call TRBD2 (6 bases). Germline CDR1 SNHLY, CDR2 FYNNEI. Trimming stripped 2 bases from V and 2 bases from J, with 7 bases between. The CDR3 has 15 amino acids. This CDR3 reads CASSERETGANVLTF. The CDR3, as DNA: TGTGCCAGCAGTGAACGGGAGACTGGGGCCAACGTCCTGACTTTC.

The rearrangement joins TRBV13 to TRBJ2-3, with D possibly TRBD2 on 5 matching bases. CDR1 PRHDT and CDR2 FYEKMQ come from the germline V gene (reference sequence). This CDR3 has 16 residues. Trimming removed 5 bases at V and 0 bases at J, with 15 bases between. CDR3 protein: CASSHTRSTSTDTQYF. The CDR3 coding sequence is TGTGCCAGCAGCCATACTAGGAGTACTAGCACAGATACGCAGTATTTT.

The rearrangement uses TRBV18 and TRBJ2-6; possible D gene TRBD1, 6 bases. Trimming took 6 bases from V and 1 from J, leaving 13 bases between them. Germline V lookup: CDR1 KGHSH, CDR2 LQKENI. The CDR3 totals 16 residues. CDR3 in DNA: TGTGCCAGCTCCCCCTCACAGGGATCTGGGGCCAACGTCCTGACTTTC. This translates into CASSPSQGSGANVLTF.

J is TRBJ1-3 and V is TRBV6-5; D gene ambiguous. CDR3 length equals 13 residues. Trimming left V 7 bases short and J 4 bases short, with 11 bases between. CDR1 MNHEY and CDR2 SVGAGI come from the germline V gene. CDR3 nucleotides: TGTGCCAGCACCGAGGGAGACGGAAACACCATATATTTT. Its translation is CASTEGDGNTIYF.

The rearrangement joins TRBV5-4 to TRBJ2-1; D perhaps matches TRBD2 (7 bases). Germline V gene lookup returns CDR1 SGHNT and CDR2 YYREEE (reference sequence). This CDR3 is built from 20 residues. The V end lost 0 bases, the J end lost 0 bases, and 22 bases lay between the germline ends. CDR3 in DNA: TGTGCCAGCAGCTTGGCTATCGGGGGCGGGGGCTCCAGCTCCTACAATGAGCAGTTCTTC. Translated, it gives CASSLAIGGGGSSSYNEQFF. Complete variable domain (other parts from reference TRBV5-4 and TRBJ2-1): ETGVTQSPTHLIKTRGQQVTLRCSSQSGHNTVSWYQQALGQGPQFIFQYYREEENGRGNFPPRFSGLQFPNYSSELNVNALELDDSALYLCASSLAIGGGGSSSYNEQFFGPGTRLTVL.

This clone was counted only a few times. The CDR3 bases are TGTGCCAGCAGTCGGGCGGACAGGGGCGATGGCTACACCTTC. Protein: CASSRADRGDGYTF. This rearrangement joins TRBV27 to TRBJ1-2; TRBD1 aligns across 9 bases. This CDR3 has 14 residues. V gave up 5 bases and J gave up 6 bases; unmatched junction bases: 7. Germline V gives CDR1 MNHEY, CDR2 SMNVEV (reference sequence).

The chain employs TRBV6-4 and TRBJ1-2; no clear D gene. The CDR3 length is 12 residues. Trimming took 7 bases from V and 5 from J, leaving 11 bases between them. Germline V gene sequence: CDR1 MRHNA, CDR2 SNTAGT. The CDR3 DNA follows: TGTGCCAGCAAAGGCCGGACTTATGGCTACACCTTC. Its protein is CASKGRTYGYTF.

This chain's CDR3 is CASSPAWSSGNTIYF. CDR3 DNA: TGTGCCAGCTCACCGGCGTGGAGCTCTGGAAACACCATATATTTT. This rearrangement joins TRBV18 to TRBJ1-3, with D unresolved. Germline V gene lookup returns CDR1 KGHSH and CDR2 LQKENI. V was trimmed by 3 bases and J by 0 bases, leaving 9 bases between them. This CDR3 comprises 15 residues. Looking up the rest from reference TRBV18 and TRBJ1-3 gives the full variable domain: NAGVMQNPRHLVRRRGQEARLRCSPMKGHSHVYWYRQLPEEGLKFMVYLQKENIIDESGMPKERFSAEFPKEGPSILRIQQVVRGDSAAYFCASSPAWSSGNTIYFGEGSWLTVV.

The rearrangement uses TRBV4-1 and TRBJ1-1; D call uncertain. V lost 2 bases to trimming and J lost 1 base, with 17 bases between them. This CDR3 comprises 17 residues. CDR1 is MGHRA and CDR2 is YSYEKL in the germline V gene. CDR3 sequence: CASSQQDLVASNTEAFF. For the CDR3, the DNA is TGCGCCAGCAGCCAACAAGATCTGGTGGCATCGAACACTGAAGCTTTCTTT.

This clone came up once. This chain connects TRBV19 to TRBJ1-1; 7 nucleotides align to TRBD1. Germline loops: CDR1 LNHDA, CDR2 SQIVND (reference sequence). CDR3 length: 13 amino acids. Trimming at V came to 4 bases and at J to 5 bases, leaving 4 bases not matched to a gene. The CDR3 bases are TGTGCCAGTAGTACGGGACAGCGGACTGAAGCTTTCTTT. It encodes CASSTGQRTEAFF.

This chain joins TRBV24-1 and TRBJ2-1; 8 bases fit TRBD2. This CDR3 comprises 18 residues. Germline trimming cut 4 bases from V and 6 bases from J; bases unmatched to any gene: 16. Germline values: CDR1 KGHDR, CDR2 SFDVKD. CDR3 loop: CATSDPDLAGGGGNEQFF. The CDR3 DNA sequence: TGTGCCACCAGTGACCCAGACCTGGCGGGGGGCGGTGGCAATGAGCAGTTCTTC.

The J gene is TRBJ1-4, the V gene TRBV15; TRBD1 aligns across 9 bases. The CDR3 spans 14 residues. V shed 8 bases and J 5 bases; nucleotides not matched to a gene: 6. CDR1 is LNHNV, CDR2 YYDKDF, per germline (reference sequence). The CDR3 sequence: CATATGQGNEKLFF. CDR3 nucleotides: TGTGCCACCGCCACAGGACAGGGGAATGAAAAACTGTTTTTT. The full variable domain, with the rest looked up from reference TRBV15 and TRBJ1-4, is DAMVIQNPRYQVTQFGKPVTLSCSQTLNHNVMYWYQQKSSQAPKLLFHYYDKDFNNEADTPDNFQSRRPNTSFCFLDIRSPGLGDTAMYLCATATGQGNEKLFFGSGTQLSVL.

About this clone: An end of the junction does not agree with germline; a read error may underlie this. The genes are TRBV2 and TRBJ1-2; 7 positions agree with TRBD1. The CDR3 is 15 residues long. Germline CDR1 reads SNHLY; CDR2 reads FYNNEI. The CDR3 loop reads CASITRDSTGSRYSF. DNA of the CDR3: TGTGCCAGCATCACCCGGGACAGTACTGGATCTCGCTATTCCTTC.

The chain links TRBV5-8 to TRBJ2-1; tentative D call: TRBD2 (5 bases). The CDR3 spans 16 residues. Trimming took 4 bases from V and 2 from J, leaving 16 bases between them. Germline V gives CDR1 SGHTS, CDR2 YDEGEE. CDR3 DNA sequence: TGTGCCAGCAGCCTCGAGGGTGCACCCACCTACAATGAGCAGTTCTTC. Its translation: CASSLEGAPTYNEQFF. Full variable domain (outside the CDR3, taken from reference TRBV5-8 and TRBJ2-1): EAGVTQSPTHLIKTRGQQATLRCSPISGHTSVYWYQQALGLGLQFLLWYDEGEERNRGNFPPRFSGRQFPNYSSELNVNALELEDSALYLCASSLEGAPTYNEQFFGPGTRLTVL.